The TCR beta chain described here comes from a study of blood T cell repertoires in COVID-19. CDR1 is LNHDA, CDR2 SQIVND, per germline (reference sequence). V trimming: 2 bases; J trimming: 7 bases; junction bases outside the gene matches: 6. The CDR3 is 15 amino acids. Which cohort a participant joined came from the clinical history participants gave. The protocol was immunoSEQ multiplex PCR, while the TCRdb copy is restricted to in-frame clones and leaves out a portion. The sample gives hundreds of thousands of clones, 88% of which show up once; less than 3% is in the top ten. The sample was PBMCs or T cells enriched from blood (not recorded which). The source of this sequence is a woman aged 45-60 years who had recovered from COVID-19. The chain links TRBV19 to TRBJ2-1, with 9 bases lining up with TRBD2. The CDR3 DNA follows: TGTGCCAGTAGTATAAATGCGGGAGGGCCGAATGAGCAGTTCTTC. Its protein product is CASSINAGGPNEQFF.